This T cell receptor beta chain stems from a study of cytomegalovirus exposure and HLA in healthy donors. On this clone itself: As yet, its antigen is unknown.

The germline V and J ends were trimmed by 2 bases and 13 bases, with 12 bases remaining between them. Germline assignment: CDR1 DFQATT and CDR2 SNEGSKA (reference sequence). CDR3 size: 11 residues. Study conclusions and caveats: In an earlier analysis, most TCR beta V segments were productive about 90% or about 30% of the time.

The PCR contained 60 Vbeta and 13 Jbeta primers. Data came from immunoSEQ multiplex PCR; TCRdb stores just in-frame clones and leaves some out. The sample lists 65,000 or so clones; approximately 77% were seen once. The TCR comes from a woman in her 40s in good health and CMV-seropositive. Sequenced material: PBMCs. V gene TRBV20-1 combines with J gene TRBJ1-5; TRBD1 might be the D (6 bases). CDR3 in amino acids: CSARLYRDQHF. Here the CDR3 DNA reads TGCAGTGCTAGACTCTACAGGGATCAGCATTTT.